These 30 T cell receptor beta chains originate from one sample sequenced in a study of T-cell reconstitution after alpha-beta-depleted transplantation in children. A library of TCRbeta sequences, prepared with unique molecular identifiers, was generated. TCRdb used MiXCR to reprocess the PCR reads, holding one entry per CDR3 protein. The sample shows almost 400,000 distinct CDR3 sequences, approximately 20% of them seen only once. The sample here was PBMCs from the stem cell graft donor, taken from the stem cell graft. The receptors were sampled from a human donor who donated a stem cell graft to a child with acute myeloid leukemia.

V gene TRBV7-2 combines with J gene TRBJ1-4; the D gene is possibly TRBD1 (5 bases). Germline loops: CDR1 SGHTA, CDR2 FQGNSA. The V and J ends lost 1 base and 3 bases respectively, with 12 bases between them. The CDR3 has 16 amino acids. The CDR3: CASSLEIGTSNEKLFF. In nucleotides, the CDR3 is TGTGCCAGCAGCTTAGAGATCGGGACTTCTAATGAAAAACTGTTTTTT.

The rearrangement links TRBV27 to TRBJ2-4, with D perhaps matching TRBD1 (6 bases). Per germline, CDR1 MNHEY and CDR2 SMNVEV (reference sequence). The CDR3 loop spans 15 amino acids. Trimming stripped 3 bases from V and 4 bases from J, with 13 bases between. The CDR3 DNA follows: TGTGCCAGCAGTTTTAACGGGGACAAAAAAAACATTCAGTACTTC. This codes for CASSFNGDKKNIQYF.

This clonotype appeared a few times. CDR3 DNA: TGTGCCAGCAGCTTCGGGGCTGTCCCTGGCAATGAGCAGTTCTTC. It encodes CASSFGAVPGNEQFF. This chain connects TRBV7-9 to TRBJ2-1; either TRBD1 or TRBD2 may fit D (5 bases each). The germline CDR1 and CDR2 sequences are SEHNR and FQNEAQ (reference sequence). The CDR3 loop spans 15 amino acids. V was trimmed by 3 bases and J by 6 bases, leaving 15 bases between them.

The chain employs TRBV9 and TRBJ2-1; 10 nucleotides agree with TRBD2. The CDR3 covers 15 residues. J was trimmed by 3 bases and V by 4 bases; bases with no gene match: 4. Per germline, CDR1 SGDLS and CDR2 YYNGEE. CDR3 sequence (DNA): TGTGCCAGCAGCTCTGCTAGCGGGAGCTACAATGAGCAGTTCTTC. The encoded protein is CASSSASGSYNEQFF.

Here the CDR3 DNA reads TGTGCCAGCAGTTACTTGGGGGGCTCCTACAATGAGCAGTTCTTC. It translates to CASSYLGGSYNEQFF. The chain uses TRBV6-5 and TRBJ2-1; possible D gene TRBD2, 6 bases. This CDR3 region has 15 residues. Germline assignment: CDR1 MNHEY and CDR2 SVGAGI. V was pared by 1 base and J by 0 bases, with 7 bases between.

This clonotype has just a few counts. The rearrangement links TRBV27 to TRBJ1-5, with TRBD1 matching 9 bases. The CDR3 has 14 residues. V trimming: 2 bases; J trimming: 9 bases; junction bases outside the gene matches: 5. The germline CDR1 and CDR2 sequences are MNHEY and SMNVEV (reference sequence). CDR3 in DNA: TGTGCCAGCAGTTTACGGACAGGGGTTTGGCCCCAGCATTTT. This sequence encodes CASSLRTGVWPQHF.

This chain uses TRBV7-9 with TRBJ2-3; D possibly corresponds to TRBD1 (6 bases). With 0 bases removed from V and 10 bases from J, the gap between germline ends came to 20 bases. Per the germline V gene, CDR1 is SEHNR and CDR2 is FQNEAQ (reference sequence). This CDR3 is 16 amino acids long. CDR3: CASSLAPTGRPISQYF. CDR3 nucleotides: TGTGCCAGCAGCTTAGCCCCGACAGGTCGCCCCATATCGCAGTATTTT.

The chain is built from TRBV5-5 and TRBJ2-2; no clear D. The CDR3 consists of 14 residues. V was shortened by 0 bases and J by 4 bases, with 7 bases between the two germline ends. CDR1 SGHKS and CDR2 YYEKEE come from the germline V gene (reference sequence). The CDR3 loop is CASSLEGSTGELFF. The CDR3 nucleotides read TGTGCCAGCAGCTTGGAAGGTAGCACCGGGGAGCTGTTTTTT.

This clonotype was counted at least ten times. V is TRBV20-1 and J is TRBJ2-1; 10 nucleotides line up with TRBD2. This CDR3 is 17 amino acids long. Germline lookup yields CDR1 DFQATT and CDR2 SNEGSKA (reference sequence). The V segment lost 0 bases and the J segment 2 bases; nucleotides outside the gene matches: 7. For the CDR3, the DNA is TGCAGTGCTAGAGATAGAAGTAGCGGGAGGACCTACAATGAGCAGTTCTTC. Protein product: CSARDRSSGRTYNEQFF.

This chain uses TRBV20-1 with TRBJ2-7; D perhaps matches TRBD1 (7 bases). V shed 0 bases and J shed 3 bases, with 18 bases lying between them. CDR3 length equals 16 residues. Germline V lookup: CDR1 DFQATT, CDR2 SNEGSKA (reference sequence). This CDR3 is CSARDQGGGHLYEQYF. The CDR3 DNA follows: TGCAGTGCTAGAGATCAGGGGGGCGGACACCTCTACGAGCAGTACTTC.

The V call is TRBV6-4, the J call TRBJ1-5; a possible D gene is TRBD1 (5 bases). Germline CDR1 is MRHNA and CDR2 is SNTAGT. This CDR3 contains 14 residues. V lost 3 bases and J 7 bases, leaving 13 bases between the germline ends. CDR3 loop: CASSESPGLQPQHF. The CDR3 region has the DNA TGTGCCAGCAGTGAAAGTCCAGGGTTGCAGCCCCAGCATTTT.

This clonotype was counted ten times or more. The V gene is TRBV6-5, the J gene TRBJ2-1, with unresolved D. The CDR3 sequence is 11 residues long. Germline V gene sequence: CDR1 MNHEY, CDR2 SVGAGI. V lost 8 bases and J lost 5, with 7 bases in between. CDR3 sequence reads: CASGKDNEQFF. CDR3 coding DNA: TGTGCCAGCGGGAAAGACAATGAGCAGTTCTTC.

The CDR3 DNA reads as TGTGCCGGCACAGTATCGACAGGGTTCGATGAGCAGTTCTTC. This encodes CAGTVSTGFDEQFF. The chain couples TRBV27 to TRBJ2-1, with 7 bases matching TRBD1. The trim removed 11 bases at V and 8 bases at J, leaving 15 bases unmatched. The CDR3 totals 14 residues. CDR1 MNHEY and CDR2 SMNVEV come from the germline V gene (reference sequence).

The V gene is TRBV5-1, the J gene TRBJ2-2; a weak D match, TRBD1 (6 bases). From germline, CDR1 is SGHRS and CDR2 YFSETQ. This CDR3 has 15 amino acids. V lost 0 bases, J lost 1 base, and 7 bases lay in between. CDR3 nucleotide sequence: TGCGCCAGCAGCTTGGGACAGGAGAACACCGGGGAGCTGTTTTTT. Translating it yields CASSLGQENTGELFF.

This clonotype was detected only a few times. The chain joins TRBV20-1 to TRBJ1-1; no definite D call. The CDR3 is 12 amino acids. V gave up 5 bases and J gave up 3 bases, with 10 bases separating them. Germline V gives CDR1 DFQATT, CDR2 SNEGSKA (reference sequence). CDR3 DNA sequence: TGCAGTGCTTCAGGCGACGACACTGAAGCTTTCTTT. Translation: CSASGDDTEAFF.

V and J are TRBV25-1 and TRBJ2-1; D uncertain. The V end lost 2 bases, the J end lost 3 bases, and 11 bases lay between the germline ends. The CDR3 is 15 amino acids. Germline V gene data show CDR1 as MGHDK and CDR2 as SYGVNS. CDR3 in DNA: TGTGCCAGCAGTGAAAAAAAGGGTTACTACAATGAGCAGTTCTTC. As protein: CASSEKKGYYNEQFF.

In this sample, this clonotype turned up a few times. The chain recombines TRBV6-2 or TRBV6-3 with TRBJ2-3; weak D call: TRBD2 (5 bases). The V gene lost 2 bases and the J gene lost 6 bases, with 6 bases spanning the gap. The CDR3 is 12 residues long. Germline-derived CDR1 and CDR2 are MNHEY and SVGEGT. CDR3: CASSYGLDTQYF. Here the CDR3 DNA reads TGTGCCAGCAGTTACGGACTTGATACGCAGTATTTT.

This clonotype was seen only a few times. This chain connects TRBV20-1 to TRBJ2-7; D unresolved. V was shortened by 3 bases and J by 3 bases, with 9 bases between the two germline ends. The CDR3 is made up of 12 amino acids. Germline assignment: CDR1 DFQATT and CDR2 SNEGSKA (reference sequence). The CDR3 bases are TGCAGTGCTAGCGGCTGGAGCTACGAGCAGTACTTC. This sequence encodes CSASGWSYEQYF.

This clonotype was observed a few times. The chain combines TRBV24-1 with TRBJ2-3; 8 bases fit TRBD2. The ends lost 0 bases at V and 0 bases at J; junction bases unmatched: 10. CDR1 and CDR2 (germline): KGHDR, SFDVKD. CDR3 length equals 19 residues. CDR3 nucleotides: TGTGCCACCAGTGATTTGCCCGGGGGACTAGGTGTGAGCACAGATACGCAGTATTTT. It codes for CATSDLPGGLGVSTDTQYF.

Many counts were recorded for this clonotype. The genes are TRBV20-1 and TRBJ2-1; 11 bases are a match to TRBD2. Germline V gene lookup returns CDR1 DFQATT and CDR2 SNEGSKA (reference sequence). J gave up 4 bases and V 3 bases, and 5 bases lay outside the gene matches. CDR3 size: 15 residues. CDR3 in amino acids: CSASRLAGIYNEQFF. CDR3 DNA sequence: TGCAGTGCTAGTAGACTAGCGGGGATTTACAATGAGCAGTTCTTC.

This clonotype was seen more than once but under ten times. The chain is built from TRBV10-3 and TRBJ2-3; TRBD1 aligns across 10 bases. Germline CDR1 ENHRY, CDR2 SYGVKD. This CDR3 is 16 amino acids long. V was pared by 4 bases and J by 5 bases, with 9 bases of the junction left unmatched. CDR3 in amino acids: CAISAPGQGSRDTQYF. The CDR3 DNA reads TGTGCCATCAGTGCCCCGGGACAGGGGAGTCGAGATACGCAGTATTTT.

This clonotype was observed at least ten times. The V gene is TRBV20-1, the J gene TRBJ2-3, with D uncertain. The germline V gene has CDR1 DFQATT and CDR2 SNEGSKA (reference sequence). V lost 1 base, J lost 4 bases, and 9 bases lay in between. The CDR3 is 13 amino acids. DNA for the CDR3: TGCAGTGCTAGAGTTCCGGGTCCAGATACGCAGTATTTT. Its protein is CSARVPGPDTQYF.

This clonotype has ten or more counts. The V call is TRBV12-3 or TRBV12-4, the J call TRBJ2-3; 9 bases match TRBD2. V lost 5 bases and J lost 1; bases outside the gene matches: 4. The CDR3 contains 15 residues. DNA for the CDR3: TGTGCCAGCAGTCCCCGGACTAGCGGCACAGATACGCAGTATTTT. This encodes CASSPRTSGTDTQYF.

Many counts were recorded for this clonotype. The CDR3 region is CSASAGSNEQFF. The CDR3 DNA reads as TGCAGTGCTAGCGCTGGGTCTAATGAGCAGTTCTTC. V and J are TRBV20-1 and TRBJ2-1; D unresolved. V shed 3 bases and J shed 7 bases, with 10 bases lying between them. Germline V gene sequence: CDR1 DFQATT, CDR2 SNEGSKA (reference sequence). The CDR3 consists of 12 residues.

This clonotype was seen repeatedly, ten times or more. The chain has TRBV9 and TRBJ2-2, with D tentatively TRBD1 (7 bases). CDR3 length equals 17 residues. Germline V gives CDR1 SGDLS, CDR2 YYNGEE. V lost 3 bases to trimming and J lost 0 bases, with 15 bases between them. The CDR3, as DNA: TGTGCCAGCAGCGAGGGGGCTAGCGACGCGAACACCGGGGAGCTGTTTTTT. This translates into CASSEGASDANTGELFF.

The chain uses TRBV12-3 or TRBV12-4 and TRBJ2-2, with 7 bases fitting TRBD2. Trimming cost V 1 base and J 4 bases; bases outside gene matches: 6. The CDR3 covers 16 residues. The CDR3 protein is CASSLDRGRATGELFF. CDR3 nucleotides: TGTGCCAGCAGTTTAGATCGGGGGAGGGCCACCGGGGAGCTGTTTTTT.

The rearrangement links TRBV11-1 to TRBJ2-3, with 7 bases matching TRBD2. Germline V gene sequence: CDR1 SGHAT, CDR2 FQDESV (reference sequence). The V segment lost 5 bases and the J segment 1 base; nucleotides outside the gene matches: 6. The CDR3 consists of 15 residues. Here the CDR3 DNA reads TGTGCCAGCAGCACAGCGGGATGGGGCACAGATACGCAGTATTTT. Amino acids: CASSTAGWGTDTQYF. The complete variable domain, with remaining parts taken from reference TRBV11-1 and TRBJ2-3, reads EAEVAQSPRYKITEKSQAVAFWCDPISGHATLYWYRQILGQGPELLVQFQDESVVDDSQLPKDRFSAERLKGVDSTLKIQPAELGDSAMYLCASSTAGWGTDTQYFGPGTRLTVL.

V usage is TRBV20-1 and J usage is TRBJ2-7, with TRBD2 as a possible D gene (6 bases). The length of the CDR3 is 14 residues. The germline gives CDR1 DFQATT, CDR2 SNEGSKA (reference sequence). In DNA, the CDR3 is TGCAGCGTGAAGAGGTCCGGGAGTGGGTACGAGCAGTACTTC. Translated, it gives CSVKRSGSGYEQYF.

The table lists this clonotype with many counts. The rearrangement joins TRBV6-5 to TRBJ1-4; the match to TRBD1 covers 9 bases. Germline loops: CDR1 MNHEY, CDR2 SVGAGI. The CDR3 is 18 residues long. The V and J ends lost 6 bases and 0 bases, in that order; junction bases with no gene match: 11. For the CDR3, the DNA is TGTGCCAGCAGACGGGGACCAGGACAGGGGACAACTAATGAAAAACTGTTTTTT. It translates to CASRRGPGQGTTNEKLFF.

This clonotype has at least ten counts. The CDR3 protein is CASSPGTSSADTQYF. CDR3 in DNA: TGTGCCAGCAGCCCAGGGACTAGCAGCGCGGATACGCAGTATTTT. This sequence joins TRBV9 and TRBJ2-3; TRBD2 matches at 9 bases. Germline CDR1 SGDLS, CDR2 YYNGEE. V lost 4 bases and J lost 6; bases outside the gene matches: 9. The CDR3 sequence is 15 residues long.